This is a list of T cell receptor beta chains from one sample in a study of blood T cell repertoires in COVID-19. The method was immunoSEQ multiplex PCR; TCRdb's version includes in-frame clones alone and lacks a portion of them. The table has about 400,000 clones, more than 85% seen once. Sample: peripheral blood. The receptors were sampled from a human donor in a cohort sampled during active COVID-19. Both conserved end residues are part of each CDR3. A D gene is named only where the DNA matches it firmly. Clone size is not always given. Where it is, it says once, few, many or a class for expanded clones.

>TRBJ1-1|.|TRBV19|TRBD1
CASSGGDRGTEAFF
TGTGCCAGTAGTGGGGGTGACAGGGGTACTGAAGCTTTCTTT
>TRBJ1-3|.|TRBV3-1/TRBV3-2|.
CASRSRGSGNTIYF
TGTGCCAGCAGATCCAGGGGCTCTGGAAACACCATATATTTT
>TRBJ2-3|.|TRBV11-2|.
CASSRLGVPQYF
TGTGCCAGCAGCCGCCTCGGAGTGCCGCAGTATTTT
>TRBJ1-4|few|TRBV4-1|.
CASSQDPSRGEKLFF
TGCGCCAGCAGCCAAGATCCCAGCAGAGGGGAAAAACTGTTTTTT
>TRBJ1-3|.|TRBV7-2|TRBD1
CASSKTGTGNTIYF
TGTGCCAGCAGCAAGACAGGGACTGGAAACACCATATATTTT
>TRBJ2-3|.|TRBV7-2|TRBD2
CASSLETSGGLTDTQYF
TGTGCCAGCAGCTTAGAGACTAGCGGGGGGCTCACAGATACGCAGTATTTT
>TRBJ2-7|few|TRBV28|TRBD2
CASSFSGKQFYEQYF
TGTGCCAGCAGTTTCAGCGGGAAGCAATTCTACGAGCAGTACTTC
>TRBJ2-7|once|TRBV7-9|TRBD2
CASSPWGGRAYEQYF
TGTGCCAGCAGCCCCTGGGGTGGGAGGGCGTACGAGCAGTACTTC
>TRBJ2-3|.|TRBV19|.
CASSIPRGPSTDTQYF
TGTGCCAGTAGTATCCCGCGGGGCCCTAGCACAGATACGCAGTATTTT
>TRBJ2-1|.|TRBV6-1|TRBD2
CASSEGRLAGNNEQFF
TGTGCCAGCAGTGAAGGGCGACTAGCGGGGAACAATGAGCAGTTCTTC
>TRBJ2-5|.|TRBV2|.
CASRSQETQYF
TGTGCCAGCAGGAGCCAAGAGACCCAGTACTTC
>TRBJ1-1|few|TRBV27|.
CASRAGLDLMNTEAFF
TGTGCCAGCAGAGCAGGGTTGGACCTAATGAACACTGAAGCTTTCTTT
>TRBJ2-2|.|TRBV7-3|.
CASSLNGRDSTGELFF
TGTGCCAGCAGCTTAAACGGCCGGGACTCAACCGGGGAGCTGTTTTTT
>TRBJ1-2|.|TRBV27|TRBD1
CASSLSGGNGYTF
TGTGCCAGCAGTTTATCAGGGGGCAACGGCTACACCTTC
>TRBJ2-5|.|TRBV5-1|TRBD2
CASSLALAGEETQYF
TGCGCCAGCAGCTTGGCCTTAGCGGGGGAGGAGACCCAGTACTTC
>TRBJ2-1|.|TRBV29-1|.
CSVGQNSYNEQFF
TGCAGCGTTGGACAGAACTCATACAATGAGCAGTTCTTC
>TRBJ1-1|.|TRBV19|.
CASSTNTEAFF
TGTGCCAGTAGTACAAACACTGAAGCTTTCTTT
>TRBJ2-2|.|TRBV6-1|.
CASSETAPSMGELFF
TGTGCCAGCAGTGAAACGGCTCCTAGCATGGGGGAGCTGTTTTTT
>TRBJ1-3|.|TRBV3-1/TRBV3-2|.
CASSPTFGVGGNTIYF
TGTGCCAGCAGCCCGACTTTCGGGGTAGGAGGAAACACCATATATTTT
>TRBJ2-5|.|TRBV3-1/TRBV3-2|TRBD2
CASSPTSGGAPDQETQYF
TGTGCCAGCAGCCCGACTAGCGGGGGGGCTCCGGATCAAGAGACCCAGTACTTC
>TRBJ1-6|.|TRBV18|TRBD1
CASSPLQGASSPLHF
TGTGCCAGCTCACCGCTACAGGGGGCATCGTCACCCCTCCACTTT
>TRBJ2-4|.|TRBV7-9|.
CASSSPEGLDIQYF
TGTGCCAGCAGCTCCCCTGAGGGCCTTGACATTCAGTACTTC
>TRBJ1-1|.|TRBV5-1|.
CASSLVWGGRMNTEAFF
TGCGCCAGCAGCTTGGTCTGGGGGGGGCGCATGAACACTGAAGCTTTCTTT
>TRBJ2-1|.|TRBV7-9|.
CASSLEGDTEQFF
TGTGCCAGCAGCTTAGAAGGGGACACTGAGCAGTTCTTC
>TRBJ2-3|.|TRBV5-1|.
CASSLHRESTDTQYF
TGCGCCAGCAGCTTACACAGGGAGAGCACAGATACGCAGTATTTT
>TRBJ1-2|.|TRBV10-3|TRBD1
CAISESSPRVRGRGDYGYTF
TGTGCCATCAGTGAGTCGTCCCCGAGGGTTAGGGGGCGCGGAGACTATGGCTACACCTTC
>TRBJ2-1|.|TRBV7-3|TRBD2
CASSLSPVLGGRGDEQFF
TGTGCCAGCAGCTTAAGTCCCGTGTTAGGCGGGAGGGGGGATGAGCAGTTCTTC
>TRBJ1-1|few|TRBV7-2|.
CASSLAGRGFEAFF
TGTGCCAGCAGCTTAGCGGGGCGGGGATTTGAAGCTTTCTTT
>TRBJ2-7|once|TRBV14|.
CASSQGWGGEQYF
TGTGCCAGCAGCCAAGGTTGGGGAGGCGAGCAGTACTTC
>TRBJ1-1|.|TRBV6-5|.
CASSYSLGTEAFF
TGTGCCAGCAGTTACTCCCTCGGCACTGAAGCTTTCTTT
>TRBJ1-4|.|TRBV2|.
CASKGLSTNEKLFF
TGTGCCAGCAAGGGGCTCTCTACTAATGAAAAACTGTTTTTT
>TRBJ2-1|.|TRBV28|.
CASDQGDFTREQFF
TGTGCCAGCGACCAGGGGGACTTCACGAGAGAGCAGTTCTTC
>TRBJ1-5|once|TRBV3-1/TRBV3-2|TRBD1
CASSQGGTERFNQPQHF
TGTGCCAGCAGCCAAGGGGGGACAGAGAGGTTCAATCAGCCCCAGCATTTT
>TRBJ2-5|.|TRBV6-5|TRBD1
CASRLGQVQETQYF
TGTGCCAGCAGACTCGGACAGGTCCAAGAGACCCAGTACTTC
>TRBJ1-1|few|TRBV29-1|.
CSVGPERANTEAFF
TGCAGCGTTGGACCGGAGAGGGCGAACACTGAAGCTTTCTTT
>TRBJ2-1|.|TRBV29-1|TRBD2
CSVVPLAGINEQFF
TGCAGCGTTGTACCTCTAGCGGGAATAAATGAGCAGTTCTTC
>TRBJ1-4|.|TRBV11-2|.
CASSFRGLGEKLFF
TGTGCCAGCAGCTTCAGGGGTCTGGGGGAAAAACTGTTTTTT
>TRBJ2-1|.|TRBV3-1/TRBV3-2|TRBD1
CASSQGTGGQFF
TGTGCCAGCAGCCAGGGGACAGGGGGGCAGTTCTTC
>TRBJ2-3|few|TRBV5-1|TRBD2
CASCEVPSGRPDTQYF
TGCGCCAGCTGTGAGGTCCCTAGCGGGAGGCCAGATACGCAGTATTTT
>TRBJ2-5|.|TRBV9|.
CASNDGEETQYF
TGTGCCAGCAACGACGGGGAAGAGACCCAGTACTTC
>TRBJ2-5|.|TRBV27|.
CASSLRRQETQYF
TGTGCCAGCAGTTTAAGGCGGCAAGAGACCCAGTACTTC
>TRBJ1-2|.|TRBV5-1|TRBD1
CASSLRAGTGTFGYGYTF
TGCGCCAGCAGCTTGAGGGCCGGGACAGGGACCTTCGGCTATGGCTACACCTTC
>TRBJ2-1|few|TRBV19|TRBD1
CASSIDPGGNEQFF
TGTGCCAGTAGTATAGATCCAGGGGGCAATGAGCAGTTCTTC
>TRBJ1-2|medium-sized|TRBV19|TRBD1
CASSIDRGQGVGYTF
TGTGCCAGTAGTATAGATCGCGGACAGGGGGTCGGCTACACCTTC
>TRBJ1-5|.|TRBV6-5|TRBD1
CASSYIGQGGQPQHF
TGTGCCAGCAGTTACATCGGACAGGGCGGTCAGCCCCAGCATTTT
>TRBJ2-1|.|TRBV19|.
CASTVAEEQFF
TGTGCCAGTACCGTAGCGGAGGAGCAGTTCTTC
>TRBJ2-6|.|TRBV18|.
CASSPRGGTGDSGANVLTF
TGTGCCAGCTCACCAAGGGGAGGGACAGGAGATTCTGGGGCCAACGTCCTGACTTTC